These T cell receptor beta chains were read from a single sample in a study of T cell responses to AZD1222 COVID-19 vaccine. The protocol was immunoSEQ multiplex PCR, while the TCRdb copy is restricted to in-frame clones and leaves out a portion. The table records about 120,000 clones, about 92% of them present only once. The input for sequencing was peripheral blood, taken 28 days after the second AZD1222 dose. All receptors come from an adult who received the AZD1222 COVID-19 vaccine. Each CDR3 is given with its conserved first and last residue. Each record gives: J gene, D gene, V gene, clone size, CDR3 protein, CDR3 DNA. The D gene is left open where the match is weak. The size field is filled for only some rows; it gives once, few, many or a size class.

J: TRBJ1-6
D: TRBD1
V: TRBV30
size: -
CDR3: CAWTRGRNSPLHF
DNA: TGTGCCTGGACCAGGGGGAGGAATTCACCCCTCCACTTT

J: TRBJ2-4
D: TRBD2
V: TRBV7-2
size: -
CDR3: CASSLDRLAGTKNIQYF
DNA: TGTGCCAGCAGCTTAGACAGGCTAGCGGGGACCAAAAACATTCAGTACTTC

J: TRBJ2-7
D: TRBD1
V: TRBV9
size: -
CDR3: CASSVAGTGVFYEQYF
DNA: TGTGCCAGCAGCGTAGCCGGGACAGGAGTCTTCTACGAGCAGTACTTC

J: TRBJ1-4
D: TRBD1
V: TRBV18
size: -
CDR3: CASSPRQGRDEKLFF
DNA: TGTGCCAGCTCACCAAGACAGGGAAGGGATGAAAAACTGTTTTTT

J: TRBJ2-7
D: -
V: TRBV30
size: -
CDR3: CAWSMGGEQYF
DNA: TGTGCCTGGAGTATGGGCGGGGAGCAGTACTTC

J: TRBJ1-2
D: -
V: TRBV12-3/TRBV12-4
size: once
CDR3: CASGKGTNSGYTF
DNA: TGTGCCAGCGGAAAAGGGACAAACTCTGGCTACACCTTC

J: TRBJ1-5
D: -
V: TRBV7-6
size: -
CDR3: CASSLGGADQPQHF
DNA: TGTGCCAGCAGCTTAGGGGGGGCCGATCAGCCCCAGCATTTT

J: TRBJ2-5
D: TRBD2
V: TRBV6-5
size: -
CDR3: CASSSLSGGGETQYF
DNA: TGTGCCAGCAGTTCCCTTAGCGGGGGAGGAGAGACCCAGTACTTC

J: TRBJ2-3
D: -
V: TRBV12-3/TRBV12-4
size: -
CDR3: CASSLGRVTQYF
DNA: TGTGCCAGCAGCCTTGGACGGGTGACGCAGTATTTT

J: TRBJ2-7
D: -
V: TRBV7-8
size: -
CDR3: CASSHVGLGYEQYF
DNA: TGTGCCAGCAGCCATGTCGGTCTGGGCTACGAGCAGTACTTC

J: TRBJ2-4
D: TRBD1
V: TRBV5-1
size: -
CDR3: CASSSQGQGARGIQYF
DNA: TGCGCCAGCAGCTCCCAGGGACAGGGGGCGAGAGGCATTCAGTACTTC

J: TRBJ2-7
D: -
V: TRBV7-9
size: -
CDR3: CASSRDTGEQYF
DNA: TGTGCCAGCAGCCGGGACACGGGGGAGCAGTACTTC

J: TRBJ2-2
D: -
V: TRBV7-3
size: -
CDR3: CASSSHGTGELFF
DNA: TGTGCCAGCAGCTCCCACGGAACCGGGGAGCTGTTTTTT

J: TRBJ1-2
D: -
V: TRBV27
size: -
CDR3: CASSPRTLNYGYTF
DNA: TGTGCCAGCAGTCCTAGGACCCTTAACTATGGCTACACCTTC

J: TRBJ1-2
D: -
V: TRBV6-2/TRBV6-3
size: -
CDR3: CASSSYMGGDGNYGYTF
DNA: TGTGCCAGCAGCAGTTACATGGGGGGCGACGGCAACTATGGCTACACCTTC

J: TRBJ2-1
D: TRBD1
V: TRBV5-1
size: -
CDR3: CASSLGFQTGKNEQFF
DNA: TGCGCCAGCAGCTTGGGATTCCAGACAGGGAAAAATGAGCAGTTCTTC

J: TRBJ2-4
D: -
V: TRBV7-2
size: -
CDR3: CASSLGNFLAKNIQYF
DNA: TGTGCCAGCAGCCTGGGAAACTTCCTAGCCAAAAACATTCAGTACTTC

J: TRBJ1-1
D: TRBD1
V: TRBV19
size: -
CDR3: CATDDRGTEAFF
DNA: TGTGCCACCGACGACAGGGGCACTGAAGCTTTCTTT

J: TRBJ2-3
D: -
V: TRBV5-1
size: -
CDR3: CASGISGWDTQYF
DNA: TGCGCCAGCGGGATTAGCGGATGGGATACGCAGTATTTT

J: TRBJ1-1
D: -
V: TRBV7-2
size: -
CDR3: CASSLTVNTEAFF
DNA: TGTGCCAGCAGCCTGACAGTCAACACTGAAGCTTTCTTT

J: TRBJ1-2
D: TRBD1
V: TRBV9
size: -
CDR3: CASSSGGAYGYTF
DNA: TGTGCCAGCAGCTCAGGGGGGGCCTATGGCTACACCTTC

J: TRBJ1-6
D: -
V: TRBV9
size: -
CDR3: CASSSGADNSPLHF
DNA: TGTGCCAGCAGCAGCGGGGCTGATAATTCACCCCTCCACTTT

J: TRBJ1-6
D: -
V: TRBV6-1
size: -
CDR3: CASSERRGDSPLHF
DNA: TGTGCCAGCAGTGAAAGAAGGGGTGATTCACCCCTCCACTTT

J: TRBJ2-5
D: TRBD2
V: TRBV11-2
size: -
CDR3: CASSLEGLAGFKTQYF
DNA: TGTGCCAGCAGCTTAGAAGGGCTAGCGGGCTTCAAGACCCAGTACTTC

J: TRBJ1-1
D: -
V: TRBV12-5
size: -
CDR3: CASGLEQGGRAFF
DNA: TGTGCTAGTGGTTTGGAACAGGGAGGTAGGGCTTTCTTT

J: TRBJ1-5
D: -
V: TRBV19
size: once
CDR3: CASSIAGAFNQPQHF
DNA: TGTGCCAGTAGTATTGCAGGGGCCTTTAATCAGCCCCAGCATTTT

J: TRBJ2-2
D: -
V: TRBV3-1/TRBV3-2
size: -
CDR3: CASSQGTPAGELFF
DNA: TGTGCCAGCAGCCAGGGGACCCCTGCCGGGGAGCTGTTTTTT

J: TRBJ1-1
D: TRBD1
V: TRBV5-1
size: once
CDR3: CASSAQDRGNTEAFF
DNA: TGCGCCAGCAGTGCCCAGGACAGGGGGAACACTGAAGCTTTCTTT

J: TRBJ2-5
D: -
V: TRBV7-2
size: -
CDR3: CASSPRSLAEETQYF
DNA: TGTGCCAGCAGCCCCCGTAGTTTAGCGGAAGAGACCCAGTACTTC

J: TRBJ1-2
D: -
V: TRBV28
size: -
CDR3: CASSLTGNGYTF
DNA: TGTGCCAGCAGTCTAACAGGGAATGGCTACACCTTC

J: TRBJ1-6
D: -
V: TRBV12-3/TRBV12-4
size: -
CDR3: CASSSGSPLHF
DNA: TGTGCCAGCAGTTCGGGTTCACCCCTCCACTTT

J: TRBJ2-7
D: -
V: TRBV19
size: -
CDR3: CASSVAGHIYEQYF
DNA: TGTGCCAGTAGTGTGGCGGGACACATCTACGAGCAGTACTTC